Below, 21 T cell receptor beta chains from the same sample are listed, as sequenced in a study of T cells after yellow fever vaccination. From the 5' RACE reads, TCRdb called clonotypes with MiXCR, one entry per CDR3 protein. The repertoire holds some 300,000 distinct CDR3 sequences, with roughly 8% as singletons. The starting material was PBMCs, obtained about 41 days after the first yellow fever vaccination. The receptors derive from a man between 18 and 29 years old who received the YFV17D yellow fever vaccine.

This chain joins TRBV5-4 and TRBJ2-5; D may match TRBD1 or TRBD2 (5 bases each). CDR1 is SGHNT, CDR2 YYREEE, per germline (reference sequence). This CDR3 is built from 18 residues. V dropped 0 bases and J dropped 3 bases, with 21 bases sitting between them. The CDR3 spells CASSLGGLAGAAKETQYF. The CDR3 coding sequence is TGTGCCAGCAGCTTGGGTGGGCTAGCCGGGGCCGCAAAAGAGACCCAGTACTTC.

This clonotype has just a few counts. The chain recombines TRBV24-1 with TRBJ2-1, with D possibly called TRBD1 or TRBD2 (5 bases each). The germline CDR1 and CDR2 sequences are KGHDR and SFDVKD. The CDR3 has 12 amino acids. V shed 7 bases and J shed 8 bases, with 11 bases lying between them. CDR3 region: CATSQRGDEQFF. The CDR3 DNA reads as TGTGCCACCAGCCAGAGGGGCGATGAGCAGTTCTTC.

The chain has TRBV20-1 and TRBJ1-2, with 10 bases fitting TRBD1. V shed 2 bases and J 11 bases; nucleotides not matched to a gene: 11. The germline V gene has CDR1 DFQATT and CDR2 SNEGSKA (reference sequence). The CDR3 is 14 residues long. CDR3: CSARSRDRGARYTF. CDR3 nucleotides: TGCAGTGCTAGATCCCGGGACAGGGGAGCGCGGTACACCTTC.

This clonotype has a count of ten or more. The chain recombines TRBV21-1 with TRBJ2-7; TRBD1 is the table's D call and was not checked against the DNA. TRBV21-1 constitutes a pseudogene. The CDR3 totals 20 residues. CDR3 loop: CASTLKGLRDRDRALYEQYV. In nucleotides, the CDR3 is TGTGCCAGCACCCTTAAAGGTCTGCGAGATCGGGACAGGGCTCTCTACGAGCAGTACGTC.

The V and J genes are TRBV28 and TRBJ1-2; 9 positions agree with TRBD1. With 6 bases clipped from V and 7 bases from J, the junction kept 12 bases outside the gene matches. Germline V gives CDR1 MDHEN, CDR2 SYDVKM. The CDR3 is 15 residues long. As DNA, the CDR3 is TGTGCCAGCAGCCCTATCCGGACAGGGGAGGGTGGCTACACCTTC. Its translation is CASSPIRTGEGGYTF.

The CDR3 DNA is TGTGCCATCAGGGCCGCAACTAATGAAAAACTGTTTTTT. Translated: CAIRAATNEKLFF. The chain employs TRBV10-3 and TRBJ1-4, with D unresolved. Per germline, CDR1 ENHRY and CDR2 SYGVKD. The CDR3 spans 13 residues. Trimming pared 6 bases from V and 0 bases from J, leaving 5 bases between.

This clonotype was seen only a few times. The V gene is TRBV5-1, the J gene TRBJ2-7; TRBD1 matches 7 bases. CDR1 is SGHRS and CDR2 is YFSETQ in the germline V gene. J gave up 6 bases and V 4 bases, and 4 bases lay outside the gene matches. The CDR3 consists of 12 residues. The CDR3 sequence is CASSTDRIEQYF. The CDR3, as DNA: TGCGCCAGCAGCACGGACAGGATCGAGCAGTACTTC.

V is TRBV7-9 and J is TRBJ2-3, with D maybe TRBD1 (5 bases). CDR3 length: 15 amino acids. Germline V gene lookup returns CDR1 SEHNR and CDR2 FQNEAQ (reference sequence). Trimming pared 1 base from V and 4 bases from J, leaving 12 bases between. CDR3 amino acids: CASSLVQGKADTQYF. CDR3 sequence (DNA): TGTGCCAGCAGCTTAGTCCAGGGAAAGGCAGATACGCAGTATTTT. Supplemented by reference TRBV7-9 and TRBJ2-3, the full variable domain reads DTGVSQNPRHKITKRGQNVTFRCDPISEHNRLYWYRQTLGQGPEFLTYFQNEAQLEKSRLLSDRFSAERPKGSFSTLEIQRTEQGDSAMYLCASSLVQGKADTQYFGPGTRLTVL.

This clonotype was counted a few times. This chain uses TRBV28 with TRBJ2-3, with TRBD1 as a possible D gene (6 bases). V shed 6 bases and J shed 2 bases, with 15 bases lying between them. Per the germline V gene, CDR1 is MDHEN and CDR2 is SYDVKM. This CDR3 region has 15 residues. CDR3 sequence (DNA): TGTGCCAGCAGCACAGGGTGGGGACACACAGATACGCAGTATTTT. Its translation: CASSTGWGHTDTQYF.

The chain links TRBV20-1 to TRBJ1-1; a possible D gene is TRBD1 (6 bases). The germline CDR1 and CDR2 sequences are DFQATT and SNEGSKA (reference sequence). The V end lost 8 bases, the J end lost 6 bases, and 13 bases lay between the germline ends. The CDR3 is made up of 11 amino acids. The CDR3 nucleotides read TGCAGTTTACAGGGTGCGGCTGAAGCTTTCTTT. Its translation: CSLQGAAEAFF.

The chain is built from TRBV19 and TRBJ1-1; D unclear. V dropped 6 bases and J dropped 2 bases, with 7 bases sitting between them. CDR3 length equals 12 residues. Germline V gives CDR1 LNHDA, CDR2 SQIVND (reference sequence). The CDR3 DNA sequence: TGTGCCAGTAGAACAGCTAACACTGAAGCTTTCTTT. Encoded protein: CASRTANTEAFF.

Many counts were recorded for this clonotype. This chain joins TRBV5-6 and TRBJ2-1; TRBD2 matches at 8 bases. CDR1 and CDR2 (germline): SGHDT, YYEEEE. The CDR3 spans 17 residues. V trimming: 4 bases; J trimming: 4 bases; junction bases outside the gene matches: 13. The CDR3 bases are TGTGCCAGCAGCCTTCTTGTTAGAGCGGGGGAGTACAATGAGCAGTTCTTC. This sequence encodes CASSLLVRAGEYNEQFF.

The genes are TRBV5-1 and TRBJ2-3; D perhaps matches TRBD2 (6 bases). The V gene's germline CDR1 is SGHRS and CDR2 YFSETQ. The CDR3 is made up of 17 amino acids. V gave up 1 base and J gave up 0 bases, with 15 bases separating them. The CDR3 DNA is TGCGCCAGCAGCTTGAGGCCTAGCGCAACTAGCACAGATACGCAGTATTTT. It translates to CASSLRPSATSTDTQYF.

The chain employs TRBV7-9 and TRBJ2-5; D gene unclear. Germline assignment: CDR1 SEHNR and CDR2 FQNEAQ (reference sequence). Trimming shortened V by 7 bases and J by 1 base, and 13 bases separated the two germline ends. The CDR3 length is 14 residues. The CDR3 DNA sequence: TGTGCCAGCACCCCTCGCGGTACCCAAGAGACCCAGTACTTC. It is translated as CASTPRGTQETQYF.

This clonotype was seen repeatedly, ten times or more. This chain links TRBV20-1 with TRBJ2-3; tentatively, D is TRBD2 (6 bases). The CDR3 has 13 residues. Trimming cost V 1 base and J 10 bases, with 15 bases left between them. Germline-derived CDR1 and CDR2 are DFQATT and SNEGSKA (reference sequence). CDR3 bases: TGCAGTGCTAGAGGGCAGCGGGCCAGGGCGCAGTATTTT. Translated: CSARGQRARAQYF.

The chain combines TRBV7-6 with TRBJ2-7, with a tentative D call TRBD1 (6 bases). V was cut by 5 bases and J by 3 bases, with 20 bases left in between. The CDR3 has 16 residues. Germline V CDR1 and CDR2: SGHVS, FNYEAQ. CDR3 sequence (DNA): TGTGCCAGCAGCCCCGACAGGACCCATTCAAACTACGAGCAGTACTTC. Amino acids: CASSPDRTHSNYEQYF. The whole variable domain, remainder taken from reference TRBV7-6 and TRBJ2-7, is GAGVSQSPRYKVTKRGQDVALRCDPISGHVSLYWYRQALGQGPEFLTYFNYEAQQDKSGLPNDRFSAERPEGSISTLTIQRTEQRDSAMYRCASSPDRTHSNYEQYFGPGTRLTVT.

The chain is built from TRBV5-1 and TRBJ2-1; TRBD2 agrees at 10 bases. The CDR3 length is 16 residues. V dropped 4 bases and J dropped 3; count of bases not matched to a gene: 7. Germline V gives CDR1 SGHRS, CDR2 YFSETQ. CDR3 sequence: CASSVTPSGGYNEQFF. The CDR3 coding sequence is TGCGCCAGCAGCGTTACCCCTAGCGGGGGCTACAATGAGCAGTTCTTC.

In this sample, this clonotype turned up a few times. V gene TRBV25-1 combines with J gene TRBJ1-1; D gene uncertain. The CDR3 length is 13 residues. The ends were cut back, 2 bases at V and 10 bases at J, with 14 bases in the middle. Germline CDR1 and CDR2: MGHDK and SYGVNS. DNA for the CDR3: TGTGCCAGCAGTGAAATGGGATGGGAGGGAGCTTTCTTT. It is translated as CASSEMGWEGAFF.

This chain joins TRBV18 and TRBJ1-1, with a weak D call TRBD1 (5 bases). The CDR3 runs 15 residues. CDR1 and CDR2 from the germline V gene are KGHSH and LQKENI. V shed 5 bases and J shed 11 bases, with 24 bases lying between them. The CDR3 region is CASSSSQQLQDGAFF. CDR3 sequence (DNA): TGTGCCAGCTCATCTTCCCAGCAATTACAGGATGGGGCTTTCTTT.

This clonotype was found a few times. The chain carries TRBV5-1 and TRBJ1-2, with D perhaps matching TRBD1 (6 bases). Trimming cost V 0 bases and J 7 bases, with 16 bases left between them. Germline lookup yields CDR1 SGHRS and CDR2 YFSETQ. The length of the CDR3 is 15 residues. The CDR3, as DNA: TGCGCCAGCAGCTTGGCCGGTGCAGGGGACGGTGGCTACACCTTC. Protein: CASSLAGAGDGGYTF.

This clonotype came up a few times. The chain has TRBV15 and TRBJ2-2, with 10 nucleotides matching TRBD1. V lost 4 bases, J lost 4 bases, and 3 bases stayed unmatched. The CDR3 has 15 residues. Germline V gives CDR1 LNHNV, CDR2 YYDKDF (reference sequence). The CDR3 region is CATSKDRGATGELFF. CDR3 in DNA: TGTGCCACCAGCAAGGACAGGGGGGCCACCGGGGAGCTGTTTTTT. The entire variable domain, with the rest obtained from reference TRBV15 and TRBJ2-2, is as follows: DAMVIQNPRYQVTQFGKPVTLSCSQTLNHNVMYWYQQKSSQAPKLLFHYYDKDFNNEADTPDNFQSRRPNTSFCFLDIRSPGLGDTAMYLCATSKDRGATGELFFGEGSRLTVL.